This TCR beta chain was captured in a study of blood T cells in healthy people across ages. There were at least 5.5 micrograms of total RNA extracted from every sample. Alongside a J-beta primer mix, a sample-barcoded 5' primer served in a second PCR lasting roughly 7 to 11 cycles. Each cDNA molecule, via a template-switch adaptor with 12 random nucleotides, was tagged. A minimum of 2.5 million CDR3-containing paired-end reads was obtained for each sample. TCRdb used MiXCR to reprocess the 5' RACE reads, holding one entry per CDR3 protein. In the table there are about 1.6 million distinct CDR3 sequences, about 32% of which are singletons. The CDR3 has 17 amino acids. CDR1 MGHRA and CDR2 YSYEKL come from the germline V gene. V shed 0 bases and J shed 1 base, with 14 bases lying between them. Regarding this clonotype: Its cognate antigen is unknown.

General observations from the study: Roughly linearly, TCR beta diversity per million T cells fell as age increased.

The chain carries TRBV4-1 and TRBJ2-3; possible D gene TRBD2, 6 bases. This TCR was sampled from a woman aged 30 to 39 in good health. Sequencing was done on a sample of blood. CDR3: CASSQDRLRGRTDTQYF. The CDR3 region has the DNA TGCGCCAGCAGCCAAGATCGATTGCGGGGACGCACAGATACGCAGTATTTT.